The source of this T cell receptor (beta chain) is a study of response to subunit inactivated influenza vaccine. TCRdb re-called the RT-PCR reads with MiXCR, one entry per CDR3 protein. This sample carries about 520,000 distinct CDR3 sequences, roughly 23% of them seen once, and the ten largest clones take about 1.9%. This clonotype was observed a few times. Sequencing used CD4+ T cells sorted from PBMCs, obtained around 5 days after vaccination. The clonotype was recovered from a man aged 50-60 years who received an inactivated influenza vaccine.

CDR3 nucleotides: TGCGCCAGCAGCCAAGATTGGGCAGGGGGAACTGAAGCTTTCTTT. Translated: CASSQDWAGGTEAFF. This chain joins TRBV4-3 and TRBJ1-1, with TRBD1 matching over 7 bases. The CDR3 has 15 residues. Trimming cost V 0 bases and J 5 bases; bases outside gene matches: 6. Germline loops: CDR1 LGHNA, CDR2 YSLEER.